The clone carrying this TCR beta chain came up a few times. Each CDR3 protein is one row after TCRdb ran MiXCR on the 5' RACE reads. This table has approximately 680,000 distinct CDR3 sequences, under 8.5% appearing once. The data stem from a study of identical twins. Trimming cost V 10 bases and J 0 bases, with 12 bases left between them. The CDR3 is 13 amino acids. Per germline, CDR1 SGHVS and CDR2 FQNEAQ. This same sample was also taken into another study, of yellow fever vaccine responses in identical twins.

The chain combines TRBV7-8 with TRBJ2-5; possible D gene TRBD2, 5 bases. The receptor comes from a woman between 18 and 29 years old in good health. The sample consisted of PBMCs. The DNA of the CDR3 is TGTGCCACCAGTTCGGGGAACCAAGAGACCCAGTACTTC. It yields the protein CATSSGNQETQYF.